These 31 T cell receptor beta chains originate from one sample sequenced in a study of OX40 agonist ivuxolimab in advanced cancers. Method: immunoSEQ multiplex PCR; TCRdb's copy keeps in-frame clones and lacks some. The top ten hold approximately 30% of the sample, which has tens of thousands of clones, about 80% seen once. Specimen: CD4+ or CD8+ T cells sorted from blood, collected in a trial of the OX40 agonist ivuxolimab. The receptors here all came from an adult with an advanced solid tumor such as melanoma, head and neck, liver or kidney cancer.

By its share, this clone is medium-sized (0.01 to 0.1%). The chain combines TRBV4-1 with TRBJ1-1; D unclear. This CDR3 spans 15 amino acids. V gave up 0 bases and J gave up 4 bases, with 12 bases separating them. CDR1 is MGHRA, CDR2 YSYEKL, per germline. CDR3 nucleotides: TGCGCCAGCAGCCAAGACACTTACAGCCTCACTGAAGCTTTCTTT. Translation gives CASSQDTYSLTEAFF.

The CDR3 DNA reads TGTGCCAGCAGCTTAGACTGGGACAGCAGTAACTATGGCTACACCTTC. Translated: CASSLDWDSSNYGYTF. The chain couples TRBV7-9 to TRBJ1-2; 7 nucleotides align to TRBD1. The trim removed 1 base at V and 1 base at J, leaving 6 bases unmatched. CDR3 length equals 16 residues. Germline V CDR1 and CDR2: SEHNR, FQNEAQ (reference sequence).

The rearrangement uses TRBV27 and TRBJ2-1; D tentatively reads TRBD1 or TRBD2 (5 bases each). V gave up 6 bases and J gave up 8 bases, with 20 bases separating them. Looked up from germline, CDR1 is MNHEY and CDR2 is SMNVEV (reference sequence). The CDR3 has 15 amino acids. CDR3 region: CASRPGIKGFDEQFF. Here the CDR3 DNA reads TGTGCCAGCAGACCGGGAATAAAGGGGTTCGATGAGCAGTTCTTC.

V gene TRBV28 combines with J gene TRBJ1-1; TRBD1 agrees at 9 bases. V dropped 6 bases and J dropped 5; count of bases not matched to a gene: 7. From germline, CDR1 is MDHEN and CDR2 SYDVKM. The CDR3 has 14 residues. The CDR3 region is CASRSDRGGTEAFF. The CDR3 bases are TGTGCCAGCAGATCGGACAGGGGTGGGACTGAAGCTTTCTTT.

The chain is built from TRBV30 and TRBJ2-5; possibly TRBD1 for D (6 bases). This CDR3 is built from 14 residues. The V gene lost 3 bases and the J gene lost 0 bases, with 11 bases spanning the gap. Per the germline V gene, CDR1 is GTSNPN and CDR2 is SVGIG (reference sequence). The CDR3 spells CAWSKGDNQETQYF. The CDR3 DNA sequence: TGTGCCTGGAGCAAGGGGGACAACCAAGAGACCCAGTACTTC.

This sequence joins TRBV30 and TRBJ2-5, with 7 bases fitting TRBD1. V lost 0 bases, J lost 6 bases, and 4 bases stayed unmatched. The CDR3 has 13 amino acids. CDR1 GTSNPN and CDR2 SVGIG come from the germline V gene (reference sequence). The CDR3 spells CAWSVQGWKTQYF. The CDR3 DNA is TGTGCCTGGAGTGTACAGGGGTGGAAGACCCAGTACTTC.

The sample holds a few counts of this clone. This chain links TRBV7-3 with TRBJ2-3, with 7 bases that match TRBD2. CDR1 SGHTA and CDR2 FQGTGA come from the germline V gene. The CDR3 runs to 16 residues. V lost 5 bases and J lost 0; bases outside the gene matches: 8. The CDR3: CASSLGLVPSTDTQYF. CDR3 in DNA: TGTGCCAGCAGCCTCGGACTAGTGCCTAGCACAGATACGCAGTATTTT.

CDR3 protein: CASSLGTSGIDEQYF. CDR3 in DNA: TGTGCCAGCAGCCTCGGGACTAGCGGGATCGACGAGCAGTACTTC. The gene calls are TRBV28 and TRBJ2-7, with TRBD2 matching over 13 bases. The germline V gene encodes CDR1 MDHEN and CDR2 SYDVKM. The CDR3 runs 15 residues. V was pared by 6 bases and J by 5 bases, with 7 bases of the junction left unmatched. Variable domain in full (rest from reference TRBV28 and TRBJ2-7): DVKVTQSSRYLVKRTGEKVFLECVQDMDHENMFWYRQDPGLGLRLIYFSYDVKMKEKGDIPEGYSVSREKKERFSLILESASTNQTSMYLCASSLGTSGIDEQYFGPGTRLTVT.

This chain connects TRBV27 to TRBJ2-4; TRBD1 matches at 8 bases. Germline loops: CDR1 MNHEY, CDR2 SMNVEV (reference sequence). There are 14 residues in the CDR3. J lost 5 bases, V lost 7 bases, and 7 bases had no gene match. CDR3 DNA: TGTGCCAGCAAACCGGGACAGGTCGAAAACATTCAGTACTTC. Protein sequence: CASKPGQVENIQYF.

This clone was picked up one time. The chain uses TRBV28 and TRBJ1-2; tentative D call: TRBD1 (5 bases). The CDR3 loop spans 12 amino acids. The ends were cut back, 2 bases at V and 9 bases at J, with 10 bases in the middle. The germline gives CDR1 MDHEN, CDR2 SYDVKM. CDR3 amino acids: CASSLGQGRYTF. As DNA, the CDR3 is TGTGCCAGCAGTTTAGGCCAGGGTCGCTACACCTTC.

This clone has just one count. The chain uses TRBV9 and TRBJ1-4, with D hard to call. CDR1 is SGDLS, CDR2 YYNGEE, per germline. The ends were cut back, 0 bases at V and 5 bases at J, with 11 bases in the middle. This CDR3 spans 15 amino acids. The CDR3 region is CASSVGGRLNEKLFF. The DNA for the CDR3 is TGTGCCAGCAGCGTAGGTGGGAGGTTAAATGAAAAACTGTTTTTT.

CDR3 in amino acids: CASSQDRFQSPNLYNEQFF. DNA of the CDR3: TGTGCCAGCAGCCAAGATCGGTTCCAGTCACCGAATCTGTACAATGAGCAGTTCTTC. This chain joins TRBV14 and TRBJ2-1; D not certain. The CDR3 has 19 residues. The germline gives CDR1 SGHDN, CDR2 FVKESK. V was shortened by 0 bases and J by 4 bases, with 22 bases between the two germline ends.

This clone has a single count. V is TRBV30 and J is TRBJ2-3; 8 bases map to TRBD2. This CDR3 contains 14 residues. Germline-derived CDR1 and CDR2 are GTSNPN and SVGIG (reference sequence). Trimming cost V 5 bases and J 2 bases; bases outside gene matches: 6. The CDR3 reads CAWSTSGVTDTQYF. The CDR3 bases are TGTGCCTGGTCCACTAGCGGAGTCACAGATACGCAGTATTTT. The complete variable domain, with remaining parts taken from reference TRBV30 and TRBJ2-3, reads SQTIHQWPATLVQPVGSPLSLECTVEGTSNPNLYWYRQAAGRGLQLLFYSVGIGQISSEVPQNLSASRPQDRQFILSSKKLLLSDSGFYLCAWSTSGVTDTQYFGPGTRLTVL.

The chain carries TRBV6-5 and TRBJ2-2; no definite D call. V lost 2 bases to trimming and J lost 6 bases, with 1 base between them. Germline assignment: CDR1 MNHEY and CDR2 SVGAGI. There are 11 residues in the CDR3. The CDR3 nucleotides read TGTGCCAGCAGTTACGCCGGGGAGCTGTTTTTT. Its protein product is CASSYAGELFF.

The V gene is TRBV4-1, the J gene TRBJ2-1; no clear D. The CDR3 contains 11 residues. Germline CDR1 and CDR2: MGHRA and YSYEKL. The germline V and J ends were trimmed by 4 bases and 9 bases, with 7 bases remaining between them. The CDR3 here is CASSLGGEQFF. CDR3 sequence (DNA): TGCGCCAGCAGCCTGGGCGGTGAGCAGTTCTTC.

The chain joins TRBV7-3 to TRBJ2-1, with TRBD2 matching over 7 bases. The CDR3 is 15 amino acids. The V segment lost 5 bases and the J segment 2 bases; nucleotides outside the gene matches: 6. CDR1 is SGHTA, CDR2 FQGTGA, per germline. The CDR3, as DNA: TGTGCCAGCAGCACCAAACGGGAGGCCTACAATGAGCAGTTCTTC. This translates into CASSTKREAYNEQFF.

The rearrangement joins TRBV7-8 to TRBJ2-1; 7 nucleotides match TRBD2. V lost 1 base, J lost 8 bases, and 5 bases stayed unmatched. This CDR3 is 14 amino acids long. Germline values: CDR1 SGHVS, CDR2 FQNEAQ. The CDR3 here is CASSLVIGRDEQFF. The CDR3 nucleotides are TGTGCCAGCAGCTTAGTGATAGGGAGGGATGAGCAGTTCTTC.

This clone has a single count. The rearrangement uses TRBV6-5 and TRBJ2-5, with TRBD1 as a possible D gene (5 bases). The germline V and J ends were trimmed by 6 bases and 5 bases, with 10 bases remaining between them. Germline V gene data show CDR1 as MNHEY and CDR2 as SVGAGI. The CDR3 runs to 12 residues. Written as DNA, the CDR3 is TGTGCCAGCAGGCAGGGAATCGAGACCCAGTACTTC. It translates to CASRQGIETQYF.

The chain's CDR3 is CASSAASGASYNEQFF. CDR3 DNA: TGTGCCAGCAGCGCGGCGAGCGGGGCCTCCTACAATGAGCAGTTCTTC. The rearrangement links TRBV7-3 to TRBJ2-1; 7 nucleotides agree with TRBD2. Germline V gene lookup returns CDR1 SGHTA and CDR2 FQGTGA. This CDR3 has 16 amino acids. With 5 bases clipped from V and 0 bases from J, the junction kept 7 bases outside the gene matches.

This clone has just a few counts. The gene calls are TRBV21-1 and TRBJ2-7; the tabulated D call, TRBD2, remains unverified against the DNA. TRBV21-1 is a documented pseudogene. The CDR3 loop spans 16 amino acids. CDR3 in DNA: TGTGCCAGCACCCCCAAGGAGAAGCGGGAGGACTACGAGCAGTACTTC. Translation gives CASTPKEKREDYEQYF.

The gene calls are TRBV30 and TRBJ2-7; 7 bases align to TRBD2. CDR1 is GTSNPN, CDR2 SVGIG, per germline (reference sequence). The CDR3 spans 12 residues. V was clipped by 5 bases and J by 5 bases; unmatched bases: 6. The CDR3 DNA sequence: TGTGCCTGGGGGTTGGGAGGGAACGAGCAGTACTTC. Encoded protein: CAWGLGGNEQYF.

The rearrangement uses TRBV15 and TRBJ2-5; D may match TRBD1 or TRBD2 (5 bases each). The better agreement between TRBJ2-7 and the DNA end casts doubt on the J call. The CDR3 has 15 amino acids. From germline, CDR1 is LNHNV and CDR2 YYDKDF (reference sequence). CDR3: CATSRDLAGTSEQYF. The DNA of the CDR3 is TGTGCCACCAGCAGAGATCTGGCAGGGACCTCCGAGCAGTACTTC.

This clone is termed medium-sized. This chain joins TRBV27 and TRBJ2-7; 11 bases agree with TRBD1. Germline V gives CDR1 MNHEY, CDR2 SMNVEV (reference sequence). V lost 4 bases, J lost 0 bases, and 11 bases stayed unmatched. The CDR3 runs to 18 residues. DNA for the CDR3: TGTGCCAGCAGTTACAAAGGGGGGACAGGGGGATCCTCCTACGAGCAGTACTTC. Amino acids: CASSYKGGTGGSSYEQYF.

V usage is TRBV27 and J usage is TRBJ2-7, with 9 bases identical to TRBD2. CDR3 length: 17 amino acids. The V gene end was trimmed by 5 bases and the J gene end by 6 bases; junction bases not matched to a gene: 17. The germline gives CDR1 MNHEY, CDR2 SMNVEV (reference sequence). CDR3 residues: CASSQLGVAGVSREQYF. The CDR3 nucleotides are TGTGCCAGCAGTCAACTCGGGGTAGCGGGAGTCTCCCGCGAGCAGTACTTC.

The chain recombines TRBV28 with TRBJ2-7; either TRBD1 or TRBD2 may fit D (5 bases each). Trimming shortened V by 3 bases and J by 0 bases, and 12 bases separated the two germline ends. CDR3 length equals 15 residues. Per germline, CDR1 MDHEN and CDR2 SYDVKM. CDR3 in amino acids: CASSFALGVSYEQYF. As DNA, the CDR3 is TGTGCCAGCAGTTTCGCCTTGGGGGTCTCCTACGAGCAGTACTTC.

The CDR3 protein is CASRPQGGPYEQYF. CDR3 DNA sequence: TGTGCCAGCAGGCCCCAGGGTGGCCCCTACGAGCAGTACTTC. This chain links TRBV6-5 with TRBJ2-7; perhaps TRBD1 as D (5 bases). V was trimmed by 6 bases and J by 2 bases, leaving 14 bases between them. The CDR3 sequence is 14 residues long. CDR1 MNHEY and CDR2 SVGAGI come from the germline V gene.

This clone appeared a few times. The J gene is TRBJ1-5, the V gene TRBV6-4; 7 bases fit TRBD1. V shed 3 bases and J 7 bases; nucleotides not matched to a gene: 3. Germline lookup yields CDR1 MRHNA and CDR2 SNTAGT. The CDR3 spans 13 residues. The CDR3 DNA sequence: TGTGCCAGCAGTGAGGGACAGTCCCAGCCCCAGCATTTT. It is translated as CASSEGQSQPQHF.

The V call is TRBV6-4, the J call TRBJ2-2, with a possible D match to TRBD1 (5 bases). The germline V and J ends were trimmed by 3 bases and 4 bases, with 15 bases remaining between them. The CDR3 is 16 residues long. Germline values: CDR1 MRHNA, CDR2 SNTAGT. The CDR3 loop reads CASSESTVKSTGELFF. The CDR3 nucleotides are TGTGCCAGCAGTGAATCGACAGTAAAATCCACCGGGGAGCTGTTTTTT.

This clone was recorded only once. The CDR3 here is CASTKELRGGETQYF. The CDR3 DNA sequence: TGTGCCAGCACGAAGGAACTAAGGGGTGGGGAGACCCAGTACTTC. This chain links TRBV7-3 with TRBJ2-5, with a tentative D call TRBD1 (5 bases). The CDR3 totals 15 residues. CDR1 SGHTA and CDR2 FQGTGA come from the germline V gene. V gave up 7 bases and J gave up 5 bases, with 20 bases separating them. The whole variable domain, remainder taken from reference TRBV7-3 and TRBJ2-5, is GAGVSQTPSNKVTEKGKYVELRCDPISGHTALYWYRQSLGQGPEFLIYFQGTGAADDSGLPNDRFFAVRPEGSVSTLKIQRTERGDSAVYLCASTKELRGGETQYFGPGTRLLVL.

This clone was seen a single time. The V gene is TRBV6-4, the J gene TRBJ2-3; TRBD2 aligns across 10 bases. The CDR3 is 16 residues long. V gave up 4 bases and J gave up 1 base; unmatched junction bases: 5. Germline CDR1 MRHNA, CDR2 SNTAGT. CDR3 nucleotide sequence: TGTGCCAGCAGTGCCGGGACTAGCGACGGCACAGATACGCAGTATTTT. This sequence encodes CASSAGTSDGTDTQYF.

The chain couples TRBV7-8 to TRBJ2-7; TRBD2 matches 9 bases. Germline CDR1 and CDR2: SGHVS and FQNEAQ. J lost 5 bases, V lost 4 bases, and 15 bases had no gene match. The CDR3 length is 17 residues. The CDR3 is CASSYRGRASGVNEQYF. CDR3 coding DNA: TGTGCCAGCAGCTATCGGGGGCGGGCTAGCGGGGTAAACGAGCAGTACTTC.